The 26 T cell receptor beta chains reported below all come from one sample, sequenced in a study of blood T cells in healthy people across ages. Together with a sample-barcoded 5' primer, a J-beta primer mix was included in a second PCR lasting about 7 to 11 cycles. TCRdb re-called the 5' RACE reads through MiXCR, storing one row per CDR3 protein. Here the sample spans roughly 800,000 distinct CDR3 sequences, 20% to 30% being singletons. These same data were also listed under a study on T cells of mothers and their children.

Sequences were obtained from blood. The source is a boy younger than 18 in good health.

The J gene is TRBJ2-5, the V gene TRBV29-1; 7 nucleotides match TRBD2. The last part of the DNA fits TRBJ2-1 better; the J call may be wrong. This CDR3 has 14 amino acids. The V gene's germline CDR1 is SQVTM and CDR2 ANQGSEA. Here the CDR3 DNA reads TGCAGCGTTGAACGGCGGGAGAGATTCAATGAGCAGTTCTTC. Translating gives CSVERRERFNEQFF.

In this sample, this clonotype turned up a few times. CDR3 DNA: TGTGCCAGCAGCTTAGGGTACGCCAATGAGCAGTTCTTC. This encodes CASSLGYANEQFF. The V and J genes are TRBV7-2 and TRBJ2-5; no reliable D call. The J call is doubtful: the DNA matches TRBJ2-1 better. This CDR3 comprises 13 residues. The germline V gene encodes CDR1 SGHTA and CDR2 FQGNSA.

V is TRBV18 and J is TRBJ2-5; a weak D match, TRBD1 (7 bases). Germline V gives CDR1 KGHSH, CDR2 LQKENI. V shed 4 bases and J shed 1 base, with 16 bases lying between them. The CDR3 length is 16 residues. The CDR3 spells CASSHAGQSLQETQYF. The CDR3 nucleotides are TGTGCCAGCTCACACGCGGGACAGAGCCTCCAAGAGACCCAGTACTTC.

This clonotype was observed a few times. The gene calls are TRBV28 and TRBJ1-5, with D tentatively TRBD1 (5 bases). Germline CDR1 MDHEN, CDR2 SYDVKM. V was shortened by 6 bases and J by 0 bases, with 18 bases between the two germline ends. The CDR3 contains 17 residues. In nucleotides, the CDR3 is TGTGCCAGCAGGCTACAACGGGGGACGGCTAGCAATCAGCCCCAGCATTTT. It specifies CASRLQRGTASNQPQHF.

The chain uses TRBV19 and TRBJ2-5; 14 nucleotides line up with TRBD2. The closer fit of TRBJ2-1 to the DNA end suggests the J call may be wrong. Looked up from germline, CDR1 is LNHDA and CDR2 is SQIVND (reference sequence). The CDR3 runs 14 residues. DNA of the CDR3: TGTGCCAGTGGGACTAGCGGGAGTCATGGTGAGCAGTTCTTC. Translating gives CASGTSGSHGEQFF.

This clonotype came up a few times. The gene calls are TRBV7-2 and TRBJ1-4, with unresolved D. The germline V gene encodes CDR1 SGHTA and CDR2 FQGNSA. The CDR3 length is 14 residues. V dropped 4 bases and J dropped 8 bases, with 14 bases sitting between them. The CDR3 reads CASSSRPADEKLFF. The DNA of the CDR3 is TGTGCCAGCAGCTCCCGTCCGGCGGACGAAAAACTGTTTTTT.

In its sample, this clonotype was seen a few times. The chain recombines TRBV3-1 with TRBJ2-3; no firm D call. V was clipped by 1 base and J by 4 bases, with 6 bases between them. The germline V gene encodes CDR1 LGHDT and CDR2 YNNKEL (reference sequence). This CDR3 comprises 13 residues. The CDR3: CASSQVDADTQYF. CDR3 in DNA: TGTGCCAGCAGCCAAGTCGATGCAGATACGCAGTATTTT.

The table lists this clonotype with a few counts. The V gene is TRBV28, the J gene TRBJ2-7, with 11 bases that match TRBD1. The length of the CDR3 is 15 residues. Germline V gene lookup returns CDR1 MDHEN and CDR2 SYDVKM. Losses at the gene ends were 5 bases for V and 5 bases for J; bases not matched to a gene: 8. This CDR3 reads CASSVPGTGGHEQYF. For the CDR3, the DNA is TGTGCCAGCAGTGTCCCCGGGACAGGGGGACACGAGCAGTACTTC.

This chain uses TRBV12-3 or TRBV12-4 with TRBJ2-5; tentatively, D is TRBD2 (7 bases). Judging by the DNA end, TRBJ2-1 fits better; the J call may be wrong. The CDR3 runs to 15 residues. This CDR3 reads CASSLQGGGGLWQFF. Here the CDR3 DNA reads TGTGCCAGCAGTTTACAGGGTGGGGGGGGGCTTTGGCAGTTCTTC.

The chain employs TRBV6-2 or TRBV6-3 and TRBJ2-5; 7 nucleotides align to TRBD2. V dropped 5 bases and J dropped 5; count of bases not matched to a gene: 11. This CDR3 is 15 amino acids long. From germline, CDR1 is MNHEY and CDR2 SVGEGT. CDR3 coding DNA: TGTGCCAGCAGTCCCCAAGCGGGGATGGGGGAGACCCAGTACTTC. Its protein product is CASSPQAGMGETQYF.

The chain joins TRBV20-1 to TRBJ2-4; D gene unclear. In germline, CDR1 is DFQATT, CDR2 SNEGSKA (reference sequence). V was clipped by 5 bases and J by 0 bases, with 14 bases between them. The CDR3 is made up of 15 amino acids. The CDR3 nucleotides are TGCAGTGCTCCACAGCAACCACTAGCCAAAAACATTCAGTACTTC. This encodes CSAPQQPLAKNIQYF.

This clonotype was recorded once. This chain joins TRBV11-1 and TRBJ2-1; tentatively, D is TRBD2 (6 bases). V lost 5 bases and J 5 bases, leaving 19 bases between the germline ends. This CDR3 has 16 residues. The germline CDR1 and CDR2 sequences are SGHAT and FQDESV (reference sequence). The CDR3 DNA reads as TGTGCCAGCAGCGGTCCGGGACTCCCTCCTAACAATGAGCAGTTCTTC. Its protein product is CASSGPGLPPNNEQFF.

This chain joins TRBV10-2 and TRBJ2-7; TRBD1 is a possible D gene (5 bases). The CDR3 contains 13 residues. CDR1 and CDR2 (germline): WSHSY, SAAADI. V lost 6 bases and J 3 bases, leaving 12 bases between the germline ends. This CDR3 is CASRRPDNYEQYF. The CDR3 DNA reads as TGCGCCAGCAGGCGACCGGACAACTACGAGCAGTACTTC.

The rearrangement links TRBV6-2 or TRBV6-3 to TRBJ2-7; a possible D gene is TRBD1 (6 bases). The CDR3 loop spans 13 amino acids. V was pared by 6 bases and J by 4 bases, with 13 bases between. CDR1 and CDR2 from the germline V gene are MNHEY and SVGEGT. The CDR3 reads CASSRQAGYEQYF. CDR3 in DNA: TGTGCCAGCAGCCGACAGGCAGGGTACGAGCAGTACTTC.

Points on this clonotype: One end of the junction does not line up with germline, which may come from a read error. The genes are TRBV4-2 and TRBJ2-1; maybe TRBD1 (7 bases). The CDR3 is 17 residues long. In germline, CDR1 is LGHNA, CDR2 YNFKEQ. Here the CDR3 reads CASSQSPGGTVQETQNF. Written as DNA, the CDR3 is TGTGCCAGCAGCCAAAGCCCAGGAGGGACAGTCCAAGAGACCCAGAACTTC.

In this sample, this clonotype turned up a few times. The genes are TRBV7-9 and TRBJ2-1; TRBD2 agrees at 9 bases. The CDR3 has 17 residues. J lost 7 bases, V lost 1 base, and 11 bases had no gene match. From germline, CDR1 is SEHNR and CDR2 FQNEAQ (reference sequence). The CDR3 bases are TGTGCCAGCAGCTTAGGCCTCGAGGCGGGGGGGAGGAATGAGCAGTTCTTC. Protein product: CASSLGLEAGGRNEQFF.

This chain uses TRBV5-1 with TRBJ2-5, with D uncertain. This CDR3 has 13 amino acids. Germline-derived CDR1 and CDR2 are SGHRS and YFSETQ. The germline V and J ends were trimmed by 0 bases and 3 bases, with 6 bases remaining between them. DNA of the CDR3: TGCGCCAGCAGCTTGGTCGCAGAAGAGACCCAGTACTTC. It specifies CASSLVAEETQYF.

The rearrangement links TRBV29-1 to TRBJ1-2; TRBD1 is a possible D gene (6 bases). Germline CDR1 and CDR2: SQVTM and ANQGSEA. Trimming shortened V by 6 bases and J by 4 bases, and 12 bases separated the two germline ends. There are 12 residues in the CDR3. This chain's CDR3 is CSVNQGSYGYTF. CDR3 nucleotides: TGCAGCGTGAATCAGGGGTCCTATGGCTACACCTTC.

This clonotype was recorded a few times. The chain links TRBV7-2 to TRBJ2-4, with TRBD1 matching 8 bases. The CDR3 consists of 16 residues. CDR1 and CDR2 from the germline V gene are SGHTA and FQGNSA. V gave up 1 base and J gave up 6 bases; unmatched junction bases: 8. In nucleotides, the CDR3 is TGTGCCAGCAGCTTAGTATCAGACAGGGGAGGAAACATTCAGTACTTC. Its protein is CASSLVSDRGGNIQYF.

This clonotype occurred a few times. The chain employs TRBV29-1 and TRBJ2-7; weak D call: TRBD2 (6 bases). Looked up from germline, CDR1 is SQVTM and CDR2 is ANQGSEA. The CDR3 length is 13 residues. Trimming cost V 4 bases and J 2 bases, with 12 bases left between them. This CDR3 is CSVVISGTYEQYF. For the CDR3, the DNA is TGCAGCGTTGTGATTAGCGGAACCTACGAGCAGTACTTC.

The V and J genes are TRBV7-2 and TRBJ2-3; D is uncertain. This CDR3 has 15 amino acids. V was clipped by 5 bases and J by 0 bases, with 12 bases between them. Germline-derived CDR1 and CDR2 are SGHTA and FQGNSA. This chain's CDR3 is CASSPRPYSTDTQYF. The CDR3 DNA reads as TGTGCCAGCAGCCCCCGACCATATAGCACAGATACGCAGTATTTT. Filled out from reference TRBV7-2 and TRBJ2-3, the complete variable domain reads GAGVSQSPSNKVTEKGKDVELRCDPISGHTALYWYRQSLGQGLEFLIYFQGNSAPDKSGLPSDRFSAERTGGSVSTLTIQRTQQEDSAVYLCASSPRPYSTDTQYFGPGTRLTVL.

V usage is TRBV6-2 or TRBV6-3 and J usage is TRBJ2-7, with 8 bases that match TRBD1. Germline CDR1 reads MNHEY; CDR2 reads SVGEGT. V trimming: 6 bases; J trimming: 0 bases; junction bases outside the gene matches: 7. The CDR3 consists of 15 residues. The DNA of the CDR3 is TGTGCCAGCAGGGTGACAGGGGCCCCCTCCTACGAGCAGTACTTC. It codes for CASRVTGAPSYEQYF.

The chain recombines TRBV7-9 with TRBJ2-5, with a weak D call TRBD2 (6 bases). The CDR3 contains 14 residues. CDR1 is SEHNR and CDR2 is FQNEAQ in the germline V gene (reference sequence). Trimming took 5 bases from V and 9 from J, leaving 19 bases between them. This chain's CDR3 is CASSPSTDTGAQYF. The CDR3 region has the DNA TGTGCCAGCAGCCCTTCTACGGATACGGGGGCCCAGTACTTC.

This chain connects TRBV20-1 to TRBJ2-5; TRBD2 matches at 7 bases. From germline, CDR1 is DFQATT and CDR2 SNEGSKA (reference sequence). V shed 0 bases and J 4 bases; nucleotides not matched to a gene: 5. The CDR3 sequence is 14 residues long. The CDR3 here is CSAREGSGVETQYF. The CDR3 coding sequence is TGCAGTGCTAGAGAAGGCAGCGGGGTAGAGACCCAGTACTTC.

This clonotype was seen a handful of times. DNA of the CDR3: TGCAGTGCTAGAACCGCTAGCGGGAGCCCCGAGCAGTACTTC. Residues: CSARTASGSPEQYF. This rearrangement joins TRBV20-1 to TRBJ2-5, with TRBD2 matching 10 bases. Judging by the DNA end, TRBJ2-7 fits better; the J call may be wrong. This CDR3 has 14 amino acids. In germline, CDR1 is DFQATT, CDR2 SNEGSKA (reference sequence).

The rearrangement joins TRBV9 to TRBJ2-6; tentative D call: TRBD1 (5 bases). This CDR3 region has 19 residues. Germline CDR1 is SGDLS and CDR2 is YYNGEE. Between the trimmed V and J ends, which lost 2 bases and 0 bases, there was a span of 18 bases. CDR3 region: CASSVTETASSSGANVLTF. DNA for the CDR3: TGTGCCAGCAGCGTCACGGAGACAGCTTCTAGCTCTGGGGCCAACGTCCTGACTTTC.